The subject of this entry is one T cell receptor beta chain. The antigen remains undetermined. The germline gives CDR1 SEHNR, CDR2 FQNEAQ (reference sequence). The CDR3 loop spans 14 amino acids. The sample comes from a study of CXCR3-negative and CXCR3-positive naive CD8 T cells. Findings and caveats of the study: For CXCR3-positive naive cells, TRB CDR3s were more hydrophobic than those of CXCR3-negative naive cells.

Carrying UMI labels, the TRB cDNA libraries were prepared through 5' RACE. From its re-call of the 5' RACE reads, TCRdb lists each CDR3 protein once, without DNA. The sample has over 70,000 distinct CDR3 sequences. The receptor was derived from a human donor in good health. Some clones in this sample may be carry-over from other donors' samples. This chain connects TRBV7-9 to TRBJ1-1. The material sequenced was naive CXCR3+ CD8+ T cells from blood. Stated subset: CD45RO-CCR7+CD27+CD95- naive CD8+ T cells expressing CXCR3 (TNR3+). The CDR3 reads CASSPTLGNTEAFF.